Shown below are 5 T cell receptor beta chains from a single sample sequenced in a study of blood T cell repertoires in COVID-19. Assay: immunoSEQ multiplex PCR; the TCRdb copy retains only in-frame clones and omits some. Here the sample spans around 140,000 clones, roughly 88% being singletons. The sample was peripheral blood. The receptors originated from a man aged 65 to 79 with acute or convalescent COVID-19.

The chain joins TRBV5-1 to TRBJ1-3, with D maybe TRBD1 (6 bases). CDR1 is SGHRS, CDR2 YFSETQ, per germline. The ends were cut back, 3 bases at V and 0 bases at J, with 7 bases in the middle. The CDR3 has 14 amino acids. The CDR3 protein is CASSSDSSGNTIYF. Written as DNA, the CDR3 is TGCGCCAGCAGCTCGGACAGCTCTGGAAACACCATATATTTT.

The gene calls are TRBV28 and TRBJ2-6; unclear D gene. The CDR3 runs 14 residues. The germline V and J ends were trimmed by 1 base and 4 bases, with 5 bases remaining between them. Germline CDR1 is MDHEN and CDR2 is SYDVKM. CDR3: CASSLYQGANVLTF. Written as DNA, the CDR3 is TGTGCCAGCAGTTTATACCAGGGGGCCAACGTCCTGACTTTC.

V and J are TRBV5-8 and TRBJ1-5; D may be TRBD1 (6 bases). Germline V lookup: CDR1 SGHTS, CDR2 YDEGEE. Trimming left V 0 bases short and J 3 bases short, with 10 bases between. The CDR3 spans 15 residues. The CDR3 nucleotides are TGTGCCAGCAGCTTGGTACAGGGAGACAATCAGCCCCAGCATTTT. Translating gives CASSLVQGDNQPQHF. The full variable domain, completed using reference TRBV5-8 and TRBJ1-5, is EAGVTQSPTHLIKTRGQQATLRCSPISGHTSVYWYQQALGLGLQFLLWYDEGEERNRGNFPPRFSGRQFPNYSSELNVNALELEDSALYLCASSLVQGDNQPQHFGDGTRLSIL.

This clone has only one observation. The CDR3 DNA reads TGTGCCAGCAGTGAATGGAGAGCAACACTAGCGGGGGGATTCACAGATACGCAGTATTTT. Translation: CASSEWRATLAGGFTDTQYF. The V gene is TRBV6-1, the J gene TRBJ2-3; 12 nucleotides align to TRBD2. J lost 2 bases, V lost 2 bases, and 14 bases had no gene match. From germline, CDR1 is MNHNS and CDR2 SASEGT. This CDR3 has 20 residues.

This clone was seen only a few times. The chain employs TRBV10-1 and TRBJ2-5; perhaps TRBD2 as D (6 bases). The CDR3 runs to 13 residues. Per germline, CDR1 WNHNN and CDR2 SYGVQD (reference sequence). V was cut by 3 bases and J by 5 bases, with 10 bases left in between. CDR3 bases: TGCGCCAGCAGTGACGGGGGTTGGGAGACCCAGTACTTC. Translated, it gives CASSDGGWETQYF.